The next 13 T cell receptor beta chains were all read from a single sample in a study of response to subunit inactivated influenza vaccine. TCRdb processed the RT-PCR reads anew with MiXCR; each CDR3 protein has one entry. The sample has about 540,000 distinct CDR3 sequences, 14% seen once. The specimen comprised PBMCs from blood, sampled approximately 13 days after vaccination. The receptors were sampled from a man aged 50-59 years who received an inactivated influenza vaccine.

The chain is built from TRBV18 and TRBJ2-7; the D gene is possibly TRBD2 (6 bases). Looked up from germline, CDR1 is KGHSH and CDR2 is LQKENI. V was pared by 3 bases and J by 2 bases, with 14 bases between. This CDR3 has 15 residues. The CDR3 reads CASSPRLDSAYEQYF. In DNA form, the CDR3 reads TGTGCCAGCTCACCTCGACTAGATTCGGCCTACGAGCAGTACTTC.

The V and J genes are TRBV4-3 and TRBJ2-2, with TRBD1 identical over 9 bases. CDR3 size: 14 residues. J gave up 7 bases and V 4 bases, and 4 bases lay outside the gene matches. Germline V gene data show CDR1 as LGHNA and CDR2 as YSLEER. For the CDR3, the DNA is TGCGCCAGCAGCCGACGACAGGGGGTCGGGGAGCTGTTTTTT. Amino acid sequence: CASSRRQGVGELFF.

V usage is TRBV20-1 and J usage is TRBJ1-5; D is uncertain. This CDR3 region has 12 residues. Germline loops: CDR1 DFQATT, CDR2 SNEGSKA (reference sequence). V dropped 0 bases and J dropped 5 bases, with 5 bases sitting between them. In DNA form, the CDR3 reads TGCAGTGCTAGAGATTATCATCAGCCCCAGCATTTT. Protein product: CSARDYHQPQHF.

This clonotype has just a few counts. V gene TRBV5-1 combines with J gene TRBJ2-1; 9 bases are a match to TRBD2. CDR3 size: 14 residues. After removal of 6 bases from V and 8 bases from J, the junction contained 9 bases not matched to a gene. The V gene's germline CDR1 is SGHRS and CDR2 YFSETQ. DNA for the CDR3: TGCGCCAGCAACCCTAGCGGGGTTCACTATGAGCAGTTCTTC. Translating gives CASNPSGVHYEQFF.

The chain recombines TRBV3-1 with TRBJ2-2; 10 bases fit TRBD2. This CDR3 has 15 amino acids. Germline V gives CDR1 LGHDT, CDR2 YNNKEL (reference sequence). Trimming at V came to 8 bases and at J to 3 bases, leaving 6 bases not matched to a gene. The CDR3 DNA is TGTGCCAGCTCGCTAGCGGGGGCCCACACCGGGGAGCTGTTTTTT. Amino acid sequence: CASSLAGAHTGELFF.

This clonotype was detected a few times. The chain couples TRBV7-2 to TRBJ2-1; D is possibly TRBD1 or TRBD2 (6 bases each). The V end lost 5 bases, the J end lost 3 bases, and 14 bases lay between the germline ends. The CDR3 extends over 15 amino acids. Germline V gene data show CDR1 as SGHTA and CDR2 as FQGNSA. The CDR3 region has the DNA TGTGCCAGCAGCCAGGGGTACGGGAGCTACAATGAGCAGTTCTTC. Translation gives CASSQGYGSYNEQFF. Filled out from reference TRBV7-2 and TRBJ2-1, the complete variable domain reads GAGVSQSPSNKVTEKGKDVELRCDPISGHTALYWYRQSLGQGLEFLIYFQGNSAPDKSGLPSDRFSAERTGGSVSTLTIQRTQQEDSAVYLCASSQGYGSYNEQFFGPGTRLTVL.

J is TRBJ1-1 and V is TRBV6-1; no reliable D call. Germline-derived CDR1 and CDR2 are MNHNS and SASEGT. Deletions cut 2 bases from V and 6 bases from J, with 10 bases between. This CDR3 has 13 amino acids. The CDR3 nucleotides read TGTGCCAGCAGTGAATTCGGGAGACCTGAAGCTTTCTTT. Translating it yields CASSEFGRPEAFF.

The gene calls are TRBV6-2 or TRBV6-3 and TRBJ2-1; tentative D call: TRBD1 (6 bases). Germline CDR1 reads MNHEY; CDR2 reads SVGEGT. Trimming took 0 bases from V and 1 from J, leaving 10 bases between them. The CDR3 extends over 16 amino acids. The CDR3 sequence: CASSYSRQGSYNEQFF. In nucleotides, the CDR3 is TGTGCCAGCAGTTACTCGAGGCAGGGGTCCTACAATGAGCAGTTCTTC.

This clonotype occurred a few times. This chain joins TRBV5-1 and TRBJ1-4, with no clear D. This CDR3 comprises 16 residues. Germline V lookup: CDR1 SGHRS, CDR2 YFSETQ. Trimming took off 0 bases at V and 3 bases at J, with 12 bases between the two ends. The DNA of the CDR3 is TGCGCCAGCAGCTTGGCCCCTATGGGAGCTAATGAAAAACTGTTTTTT. The encoded protein is CASSLAPMGANEKLFF.

This chain links TRBV5-1 with TRBJ2-7; tentative D call: TRBD2 (6 bases). CDR3 length equals 14 residues. Germline CDR1 and CDR2: SGHRS and YFSETQ. Trimming left V 4 bases short and J 4 bases short, with 15 bases between. Here the CDR3 DNA reads TGCGCCAGCAGCCGGGACTCAGGACTGTACGAGCAGTACTTC. Amino acid sequence: CASSRDSGLYEQYF.

The chain has TRBV5-3 and TRBJ2-7; D is possibly TRBD2 (5 bases). TRBV5-3 qualifies as an ORF whose function is uncertain. Trimming shortened V by 3 bases and J by 7 bases, and 20 bases separated the two germline ends. This CDR3 spans 15 amino acids. The CDR3 loop reads CARSSLTGVGREQYF. The CDR3 bases are TGTGCCAGAAGCTCCCTCACCGGGGTTGGTAGAGAGCAGTACTTC.

This clonotype was observed many times. The chain has TRBV20-1 and TRBJ1-5, with no clear D. CDR1 is DFQATT and CDR2 is SNEGSKA in the germline V gene (reference sequence). With 6 bases removed from V and 1 base from J, the gap between germline ends came to 10 bases. This CDR3 is 13 amino acids long. The CDR3 protein is CSAATDSNQPQHF. CDR3 coding DNA: TGCAGTGCCGCGACCGACAGCAATCAGCCCCAGCATTTT.

A few counts support this clonotype. J is TRBJ2-3 and V is TRBV7-2, with D tentatively TRBD2 (6 bases). Trimming stripped 5 bases from V and 9 bases from J, with 12 bases between. This CDR3 region has 12 residues. Germline-derived CDR1 and CDR2 are SGHTA and FQGNSA. CDR3 nucleotides: TGTGCCAGCAGCCCGAGCGGGCTCACGCAGTATTTT. It codes for CASSPSGLTQYF.